This is a list of T cell receptor beta chains from one sample in a study of blood T cells in healthy people across ages. MiXCR was run by TCRdb on the 5' RACE reads, yielding one entry per CDR3 protein. This sample has about 1.8 million distinct CDR3 sequences; less than 50% occur once, and the top ten carry approximately 2.1%. Sequencing used blood. These receptors were taken from a woman aged 40 to 50 in good health. Each CDR3 is given with its conserved first and last residue. A D gene is named only where the DNA matches it firmly. Some rows have no size entry. The others give once, few or many, or a class for an expanded clone.

TRBV2	-	TRBJ2-5	-	TGTGCCAGCAGTGACCCTGCGGGGACTCAAGAGACCCAGTACTTC	CASSDPAGTQETQYF
TRBV6-6	-	TRBJ2-1	TRBD2	TGTGCCAGCAACCCGTTTAGCGGGGGGGCCAATGAGCAGTTCTTC	CASNPFSGGANEQFF
TRBV7-8	-	TRBJ2-3	TRBD2	TGTGCCAGCAGCTGGCCCCTAGCGGGGGGTGTGGATACGCAGTATTTT	CASSWPLAGGVDTQYF
TRBV20-1	-	TRBJ2-1	-	TGCAGTGCTAGAGATCGCCTAGATCGGGATGAGCAGTTCTTC	CSARDRLDRDEQFF
TRBV15	once	TRBJ2-1	-	TGTGCCACCAGCAGCCTCGGGGGTGACGAGCAGTTCTTC	CATSSLGGDEQFF
TRBV24-1	-	TRBJ2-3	-	TGTGCCACCAGTGATCCCCTGGCAGGGGGGATTAGCACAGATACGCAGTATTTT	CATSDPLAGGISTDTQYF
TRBV12-3/TRBV12-4	few	TRBJ2-5	-	TGTGCCAGCAGTTTTGGTGGGACGCACCAAGGAGAGACCCAGTACTTC	CASSFGGTHQGETQYF
TRBV7-2	-	TRBJ1-2	TRBD1	TGTGCCAGCAGCTTAGGGGCCTCTCGACAGGGGAACTATGGCTACACCTTC	CASSLGASRQGNYGYTF
TRBV20-1	-	TRBJ2-7	-	TGCAGTGCTAGAGGGCAGGGGCTCGACGAGCAGTACTTC	CSARGQGLDEQYF
TRBV4-1	-	TRBJ2-7	-	TGCGCCAGCGCCTCCGGGGTTACCTACGAGCAGTACTTC	CASASGVTYEQYF
TRBV28	few	TRBJ2-1	TRBD2	TGTGCCAGCAGCCGTGGACTAGCAGGCGAGCAGTTCTTC	CASSRGLAGEQFF
TRBV7-2	-	TRBJ2-7	-	TGTGCCAGCAGCTCCTTTAACAATGAGCAGTACTTC	CASSSFNNEQYF
TRBV20-1	-	TRBJ2-5	TRBD1	TGCGGTGCCAGATACGGGACAGGGTTCGAGACCCAGTACTTC	CGARYGTGFETQYF
TRBV5-1	-	TRBJ1-1	-	TGCGCCAGCAGCCCGGGAGGAGATTTGAACACTGAAGCTTTCTTT	CASSPGGDLNTEAFF
TRBV29-1	few	TRBJ2-3	-	TGCAGCGGTACCCAGTTAGATACGCAGTATTTT	CSGTQLDTQYF
TRBV4-2	few	TRBJ2-7	-	TGTGCCAGCAGCCATCCAAAACAAGCTAGCACATGGGAGCAGTACTTC	CASSHPKQASTWEQYF
TRBV5-1	-	TRBJ1-2	-	TGCGCCAGCAGCTTGGCCGGGGGGGCGAGTGGCTACACCTTC	CASSLAGGASGYTF
TRBV4-3	few	TRBJ2-1	-	TGCGCCAGCAGCCAAGATCAACTGAATAATGAGCAGTTCTTC	CASSQDQLNNEQFF
TRBV7-2	-	TRBJ2-6	-	TGTGCCAGCCGGGGTGTTAAGCAGGGAACCACTTTTGGGGCCAACGACCTGACTTTC	CASRGVKQGTTFGANDLTF
TRBV2	-	TRBJ1-6	-	TGTGCCAGCAGTGATAGGGGCAGGGCCGAATCACCCCTCCACTTT	CASSDRGRAESPLHF
TRBV11-2	once	TRBJ2-7	-	TGTGCCAGCAGCCTATCCAGAGCCATTATCTACGAGCAGTACTTC	CASSLSRAIIYEQYF
TRBV5-1	-	TRBJ2-5	TRBD2	TGCGCCAGCAGCTCGCCTAGCGGGGAACGGGAGACCCAGTACTTC	CASSSPSGERETQYF
TRBV14	-	TRBJ2-7	-	TGTGCCAGCAGCCCGGGTATAGATCGCTACGAGCAGTACTTC	CASSPGIDRYEQYF
TRBV7-2	-	TRBJ1-1	-	TGTGCCAGCAGCTTACTAGGGCAGGGGACCACTGAAGCTTTCTTT	CASSLLGQGTTEAFF
TRBV2	-	TRBJ2-5	TRBD2	TGTGCCAGTAGTGAATATCGGGAGGTTCAAGAGACCCAGTACTTC	CASSEYREVQETQYF
TRBV20-1	-	TRBJ2-1	TRBD2	TGCAGTGCGGGAGGAGGACTAGCGGGCCTAACGAGCTCCTACAATGAGCAGTTCTTC	CSAGGGLAGLTSSYNEQFF
TRBV20-1	-	TRBJ2-7	-	TGCAGCCCCGGGAGCTACGAGCAGTACTTC	CSPGSYEQYF
TRBV20-1	-	TRBJ1-6	-	TGCAGTGCTAGGGGCATGGGGAGCTCCTATAATTCACCCCTCCACTTT	CSARGMGSSYNSPLHF
TRBV3-1	-	TRBJ1-4	-	TGTGCCAGCAGCCAAGACAGAATTCAACTGTTTTTT	CASSQDRIQLFF
TRBV2	once	TRBJ1-5	-	TGTGCCAGCAGATTGGCGGAACAGCAGCCCCAGCATTTT	CASRLAEQQPQHF
TRBV5-1	few	TRBJ2-1	-	TGCGCCAGCAGCTTGTTGGAAAGCTCCTACAATGAGCAGTTCTTC	CASSLLESSYNEQFF
TRBV7-2	few	TRBJ2-5	-	TGTGCCAGCAGCAGTCTTCTACAGGGCCGTGAGCAGTACTTC	CASSSLLQGREQYF
TRBV29-1	-	TRBJ2-1	TRBD1	TGCAGCGTTGAAGGACAGGGGAAGGGTGATGAGCAGTTCTTC	CSVEGQGKGDEQFF
TRBV7-2	-	TRBJ2-3	TRBD2	TGTGCCAGCAGCTCGCCGGGGGGGCCAGATACGCAGTATTTT	CASSSPGGPDTQYF
TRBV4-1	few	TRBJ2-1	-	TGCGCCAGCAGCCAAGAGGCTGGGGGGCTGGCTGAGCAGTTCTTC	CASSQEAGGLAEQFF
TRBV7-9	few	TRBJ2-3	TRBD2	TGTGCCAGCAGCCGGTCAGCGGGGGATACGCAGTATTTT	CASSRSAGDTQYF
TRBV4-3	few	TRBJ2-1	-	TGCGCCAGCAGCCAAGAAGCGGGCCCTTACAATGAGCAGTTCTTC	CASSQEAGPYNEQFF
TRBV28	-	TRBJ2-5	TRBD2	TGTGCCAGCAGCCCAGGGACTAGCGCTCAGGGGACCCAGTACTTC	CASSPGTSAQGTQYF
TRBV20-1	-	TRBJ1-2	-	TGCAGTGCTAGGGATCCACGACGGGGGGTGGAGGGCTACACCTTC	CSARDPRRGVEGYTF
TRBV5-1	-	TRBJ2-3	TRBD2	TGCGCCAGCAGCTTGGGGCGGGAGGCCACAGATACGCAGTATTTT	CASSLGREATDTQYF
TRBV20-1	-	TRBJ2-1	TRBD2	TGCAGTGCGATCAGACTAGCGGGGTTCTATGAGCAGTTCTTC	CSAIRLAGFYEQFF
TRBV6-2/TRBV6-3	few	TRBJ2-7	TRBD2	TGTGCCAGCAGTCAGATACTGGGGAGGGGTCCTGAGCAGTACTTC	CASSQILGRGPEQYF
TRBV20-1	few	TRBJ2-3	TRBD2	TGCAGTGCTAGAGTGGGAAGCGGGATGCCCACAGATACGCAGTATTTT	CSARVGSGMPTDTQYF
TRBV5-1	-	TRBJ2-1	TRBD2	TGCGCCAGCAGCCGTGGGACTAGCAGCTACAATGAGCAGTTCTTC	CASSRGTSSYNEQFF
TRBV10-3	-	TRBJ1-5	-	TGTGCCGTCGGCAATCAGCCCCAGCATTTT	CAVGNQPQHF
TRBV4-2	-	TRBJ1-1	-	TGTGCCAGCAGCCAAGGGGAACAGGTCCCGAACACTGAAGCTTTCTTT	CASSQGEQVPNTEAFF
TRBV20-1	-	TRBJ2-5	TRBD2	TGCAGTGCTAGAGATCTGACTAGCGGGGGGTACTCGACCCAGTACTTC	CSARDLTSGGYSTQYF
TRBV5-1	-	TRBJ2-3	TRBD1	TGCGCCAGCAGCTTTCGACAGGGACCAAGGGATACGCAGTATTTT	CASSFRQGPRDTQYF